This T cell receptor beta chain was sequenced for a study of cytomegalovirus exposure and HLA in healthy donors (dated by TCRdb to about 2017). At the level of the whole study: An earlier analysis of more than 550 of the donors reported 276 Gb of sequence data and 117 million unique TCR beta sequences obtained from around 170 million T cells. Roughly 310 gigabases of sequencing data and approximately 80 million unique TCR sequences were included in an early release covering over 600 HLA-typed donors. Among the approximately 400 genotyped donors, approximately 76% belonged to the genetic ancestry cluster associated with self-reported Caucasian donors. The study aimed to test whether cataloging public T cell receptors could reveal signatures of past pathogen exposure. The study profiled the T cell repertoires of hundreds of subjects by immunosequencing and related them to cytomegalovirus serostatus. A separate validation cohort of approximately 130 different subjects was used in addition to the roughly 670-subject first cohort. High-throughput TCR immunosequencing, statistical association of individual TCRs with disease status, and machine learning were combined to predict cytomegalovirus infection status. In a later analysis, previously published TCR beta repertoires from 550 to 750 donors were re-analyzed and high-resolution HLA genotyping was added so that TCR occurrence patterns could be studied. Rather than using new phenotypic data, the later analysis identified candidate immune exposures from TCR beta sequences and from how often those sequences occurred across donors. To decide whether each TCR beta V gene segment behaved as functional or pseudogenic, an earlier analysis of several hundred of the donors relied on high-throughput TCR beta sequencing. Donor age, sex, ethnicity and CMV serostatus were compiled together with the repertoire data. A later genetic analysis used genome-wide SNP genotypes for about 55% of the 666 donors, treating that subset as a discovery cohort. Every repertoire in the discovery cohort had been generated on one and the same sequencing platform. HLA typing included class I and class II loci at four-digit resolution. The number of typed donors differed by locus: about 620-640 for A, B, C, DRB1 and DQB1; 522 for DQA1; approximately 600 for DPA1; and some 470 for DPB1. About five DR-DQ haplotypes were handled as single units for association and clustering, since linkage in the cohort was strong. Among about 370 genotyped donors of the cohort, an average of around 250,000 unique TCR beta nucleotide sequences was sequenced per donor, of which roughly 18% were non-productive.

The cohort consisted of some 730 healthy bone marrow donors. All cohort members were sampled while nominally healthy, although unrecorded immune exposures were likely present. The donor tested CMV seronegative and was one of the 352 seronegative cohort members. Each donor provided a peripheral blood sample, and peripheral blood mononuclear cells were used for TCR beta sequencing. The Qiagen DNeasy Blood Extraction Kit was used to extract genomic DNA from the blood cell samples. From cysteine to phenylalanine, the CDR3 is 15 amino acids long. Only the CDR3 part of the read is kept: 45 bases, read in frame from the first base. Per the germline V gene, SGHDT is the CDR1 and YYEEEE is the CDR2. V has 4 bases trimmed and J has 3 bases trimmed; junction bases matching no gene number 7. Study-wide conclusions, independent of this receptor: In the study, 150 to 200 TCR beta chains were listed as associated with cytomegalovirus. A later analysis reported that several top co-occurrence clusters appeared linked to parvovirus B19, influenza, CMV and Epstein-Barr virus. The only immune exposure information available for the cohort was CMV serostatus. In both the original and validation cohorts, the classifier was reported to diagnose cytomegalovirus status with high specificity and sensitivity. Most TCR sequences were seen in very few donors, while some public TCRs were found in many individuals. In a later analysis, around 17,000 TCR beta sequences were associated with specific HLA alleles at a false discovery rate of 0.05. When HLA alleles, especially DR and DQ, strongly co-occurred, TCR associations were difficult to assign to individual alleles. In a later analysis, the rate of TCR association differed among HLA loci, with DRB1 alleles having the most associated TCRs and HLA-C alleles having the fewest. A later analysis found that most CMV-associated TCR beta chains appeared HLA-restricted, with HLA associations seemingly driven largely by CMV exposure. The 87-base-pair reads could not distinguish some IMGT-functional V segments, including TRBV6-2 and TRBV6-3, so those segments were excluded. A further reported finding was that TCR beta sequences accurately predicted the HLA-A and HLA-B alleles for most subjects in the first cohort. Sequencing depth was assumed to be roughly uniform across donors in the presence/absence analyses, though that assumption may not hold. Correlated functional status among segregating V segments might be attributable to linkage disequilibrium, but an unknown experimental factor could not be ruled out. In a later analysis, HLA-associated TCR beta chains were found to be more clonally expanded and to have lower generation probabilities than equally common non-associated chains. Broadly in line with IMGT annotations, most TCR beta V segments showed up in productive rearrangements about 87% or about 30% of the time in an earlier analysis of 450 to 750 of the donors. A group of highly shared sequence variants was considered likely to be a technical artifact of the sequencing pipeline. In a later genetic analysis, a missense DCLRE1C variant was associated with V-gene and J-gene trimming of TCR beta chains, and the association was replicated in an independent cohort. The cohort was sequenced for TCR beta chains only, and without alpha or paired-chain data the features that could be detected were limited. HLA typing was unavailable for some donors at each locus, so association tests used only the typed subset. According to a later genetic analysis, donors in an Asian-associated ancestry cluster had fewer N-insertions in productive TCRs than the approximately 710-donor mean. The earlier analysis of approximately 540 of the donors excluded roughly 17 rarely observed V segments, including chromosome 9 orphons, because counts were too low. In vitro tests confirmed that three of the cytomegalovirus-associated TCR beta chains recognize cytomegalovirus antigens. It was suggested by the authors that the approach could potentially be generalized to other disease states and immunological phenotypes.

The library relied on the immunoSEQ multiplex PCR assay. A mixture of 60 forward primers for TCR Vbeta segments and 13 reverse primers for TCR Jbeta segments was used in the multiplex PCR. A multiplex PCR assay on genomic DNA amplified the CDR3 region of rearranged TCR beta genes. Amplified TCR beta libraries were sequenced as 87-base-pair reads on the Illumina HiSeq System. The study's own analysis went as follows. Across the 500 to 750 repertoires, a later analysis counted 80 million or so unique TCR beta chains, 8.5 million to 12 million of which were shared by at least two donors. A nearest-neighbor algorithm error-corrected the raw reads and collapsed the reads into unique sequences, merging closely related sequences to remove PCR and sequencing errors. To assign V, D and J gene segments, CDR3 sequences were aligned to IMGT reference sequences. For a sequence to be retained, a match of at least six nucleotides was required to both a V gene segment and a J gene segment. A rearrangement was called productive if the CDR3 had no stop codons and remained in frame with V and J, and every other rearrangement was called non-productive. Following IMGT convention, CDR3 was defined as the stretch from the second conserved V-encoded cysteine up to the conserved J-encoded phenylalanine. The earlier analysis of fewer than 700 of the donors excluded sequences that lacked an unambiguous match to a single V gene segment. An earlier analysis of under 750 of the donors called V segments functional above 56.7% productive rearrangements and segregating when the between-donor standard deviation exceeded 5%. A statistical classification framework was developed to diagnose cytomegalovirus status using the catalog of TCR beta chain sequences. V and J gene assignment, in a later analysis, came from comparing TCR nucleotide sequences with IMGT/GENE-DB human TR gene sequences. Using the TCRdist pipeline, a later analysis assigned CDR3 sequences along with most-parsimonious VDJ recombination scenarios. In a later analysis, each TCR beta chain was defined by its CDR3 amino acid sequence together with its V-gene family, and reads without a unique V-gene family were excluded. As a way to deal with suspected cross-contamination and a sequencing artifact, a later analysis dropped over 550 nucleotide sequences that were highly shared and had low generation probability. For each public chain, a later analysis derived a clonal expansion index from normalized ranks of inferred template counts within each repertoire. In a later analysis, generation probabilities were computed with a VDJ recombination model fitted to out-of-frame rearrangements, and the resulting probabilities were checked against IGoR. Hypergeometric tests were used in a later analysis to score TCR-TCR, TCR-HLA and TCR-CMV co-occurrence, with a repertoire-size bias correction applied to the TCR pairs. To estimate false discovery rates, a later analysis permuted the HLA or CMV assignments 20 times. In a later analysis, co-occurring TCRs were grouped using DBSCAN, and TCRdist sequence similarity was added for clustering within HLA-allele-positive subsets. For co-occurrence clustering, repertoires with fewer than 30,000 or more than 120,000 public chains were excluded, along with five or six repertoires with anomalous nucleotide sharing. TCRdb took over this immuneACCESS table, retaining in-frame rearrangements with V and J assigned. Such tables are incomplete; in checked studies, under half of the missing clones stem from an unresolved V gene, and the remainder is unexplained. The V and J calls and clone size are taken from that table; D and trimming were inferred from the DNA. The sample records roughly 120,000 clones, approximately 80% of which are singletons. The biggest ten clones account for around 0.24% of the sample.

Turning to this clone: The antigen it binds to is not known. No base quality values were provided; no much bigger clone lies one nucleotide off.

The source of this sequence is a man between 50 and 59 years old in good health and CMV-seronegative. The chain uses TRBV5-6 and TRBJ1-2; 9 of the junction bases match TRBD1. The sample taken for sequencing was PBMCs. The sequence in DNA is TGTGCCAGCAGCCCCCTGAGGACAGGGGACTATGGCTACACCTTC. Translated, it reads CASSPLRTGDYGYTF.